Shown below are 8 T cell receptor beta chains from a single sample sequenced in a study of T cell responses to AZD1222 COVID-19 vaccine. Some clones are missing from TCRdb's copy, which holds only in-frame ones; the method was immunoSEQ multiplex PCR. The sample records about 140,000 clones, around 90% being singletons. The sequenced sample was peripheral blood, obtained on day 0 of AZD1222 vaccination. Every receptor here comes from an adult in good health.

The chain has TRBV6-5 and TRBJ2-5, with 8 bases that match TRBD1. J gave up 4 bases and V 6 bases, and 7 bases lay outside the gene matches. In germline, CDR1 is MNHEY, CDR2 SVGAGI. This CDR3 contains 14 residues. In DNA form, the CDR3 reads TGTGCCAGCAGCCCGGACAGGGAAGCAGAGACCCAGTACTTC. It yields the protein CASSPDREAETQYF.

The CDR3 DNA reads TGTGCCAGCAGCTTAGCGGCCGGGACTGAGCAGTTCTTC. Translating it yields CASSLAAGTEQFF. The V call is TRBV11-3, the J call TRBJ2-1; D is tentatively TRBD1 or TRBD2 (5 bases each). The germline CDR1 and CDR2 sequences are SGHNT and YENEEA. The CDR3 has 13 amino acids. V was shortened by 1 base and J by 9 bases, with 10 bases between the two germline ends.

The CDR3 bases are TGTGCCAGCAGTCCCCGGTGGCAGCCGTATGGCTACACCTTC. This translates into CASSPRWQPYGYTF. The V and J genes are TRBV27 and TRBJ1-2; D gene uncertain. The CDR3 extends over 14 amino acids. Per the germline V gene, CDR1 is MNHEY and CDR2 is SMNVEV (reference sequence). Trimming took 5 bases from V and 5 from J, leaving 15 bases between them.

This chain links TRBV11-2 with TRBJ2-1; 8 bases align to TRBD1. The germline V gene encodes CDR1 SGHAT and CDR2 FQNNGV. The ends lost 7 bases at V and 0 bases at J; junction bases unmatched: 8. The CDR3 covers 16 residues. In DNA, the CDR3 is TGTGCCAGCACCAAGACAGGGGCCAGCTCCTACAATGAGCAGTTCTTC. Encoded protein: CASTKTGASSYNEQFF.

The chain is built from TRBV10-3 and TRBJ2-1; perhaps TRBD2 as D (5 bases). Looked up from germline, CDR1 is ENHRY and CDR2 is SYGVKD. The V end lost 4 bases, the J end lost 1 base, and 17 bases lay between the germline ends. There are 17 residues in the CDR3. The CDR3 here is CAISGTGLTRSYNEQFF. The CDR3 bases are TGTGCCATCAGTGGCACCGGACTGACGAGATCCTACAATGAGCAGTTCTTC.

The rearrangement links TRBV7-9 to TRBJ1-1, with TRBD1 matching over 7 bases. V trimming: 4 bases; J trimming: 1 base; junction bases outside the gene matches: 12. The CDR3 covers 17 residues. CDR1 is SEHNR, CDR2 FQNEAQ, per germline (reference sequence). CDR3 protein: CASSSMTGTTQNTEAFF. The CDR3, as DNA: TGTGCCAGCAGCTCGATGACAGGGACGACGCAGAACACTGAAGCTTTCTTT.

The gene calls are TRBV2 and TRBJ2-1; D is ambiguous. CDR1 is SNHLY and CDR2 is FYNNEI in the germline V gene. This CDR3 is 13 amino acids long. The V end lost 0 bases, the J end lost 6 bases, and 6 bases lay between the germline ends. The CDR3 loop reads CASSEAWGNEQFF. CDR3 bases: TGTGCCAGCAGTGAAGCCTGGGGCAATGAGCAGTTCTTC.

The V and J genes are TRBV28 and TRBJ2-7; tentatively, D is TRBD2 (7 bases). This CDR3 has 16 amino acids. In germline, CDR1 is MDHEN, CDR2 SYDVKM. The V end lost 2 bases, the J end lost 5 bases, and 19 bases lay between the germline ends. The CDR3 nucleotides are TGTGCCAGCAGTTTAGGGGGTTCGGGGGGCGTCCACGAGCAGTACTTC. Translation gives CASSLGGSGGVHEQYF. Using reference TRBV28 and TRBJ2-7 for the parts outside the CDR3, the full variable domain is DVKVTQSSRYLVKRTGEKVFLECVQDMDHENMFWYRQDPGLGLRLIYFSYDVKMKEKGDIPEGYSVSREKKERFSLILESASTNQTSMYLCASSLGGSGGVHEQYFGPGTRLTVT.